This T cell receptor (beta chain) was identified during a study of T cell responses to AZD1222 COVID-19 vaccine. Broader study findings: In all cases, repertoires were sampled only after the peak T cell response. The reported proportion of spike-specific TCRs targeting unmutated variant regions was nearly half. Donors in the cohort were predominantly white British and more often female, and clonal diversity was possibly underestimated.

Sequenced by immunoSEQ multiplex PCR; TCRdb stores in-frame clones only, minus some. The top ten hold over 7.5% of the sample, which has approximately 100,000 clones, about 87% seen once. V trimming: 6 bases; J trimming: 4 bases; junction bases outside the gene matches: 11. Germline V gene lookup returns CDR1 SQVTM and CDR2 ANQGSEA. The CDR3 sequence is 15 residues long. This clone came up once. Its target is not known. Here the sequenced sample was peripheral blood, taken on day 0 of AZD1222 vaccination. The rearrangement uses TRBV29-1 and TRBJ2-2; 7 bases match TRBD1. The source of this sequence is an adult in good health. In nucleotides, the CDR3 is TGCAGCGTGCAATTGGGACAGTGGGGCACCGGGGAGCTGTTTTTT. It encodes CSVQLGQWGTGELFF.